The next 21 T cell receptor beta chains were all read from a single sample in a study of cytomegalovirus exposure and HLA in healthy donors. The PCR was carried out with 60 Vbeta primers and 13 Jbeta primers. Clones were sequenced by immunoSEQ multiplex PCR, and TCRdb holds only the in-frame ones, with some missing. The table has 150,000 to 200,000 clones, more than 65% seen once. The specimen sequenced was PBMCs. These receptors all come from a woman in her twenties or thirties in good health and CMV-seropositive.

Only one count was recorded for this clone. This sequence joins TRBV9 and TRBJ2-1, with 9 bases that match TRBD1. V lost 2 bases to trimming and J lost 8 bases; unmatched junction nucleotides: 8. This CDR3 contains 15 residues. The V gene's germline CDR1 is SGDLS and CDR2 YYNGEE. CDR3 DNA sequence: TGTGCCAGCAGCGTGACGGACAGGGGAGGATATGAGCAGTTCTTC. Its translation: CASSVTDRGGYEQFF.

The V gene is TRBV7-9, the J gene TRBJ1-2; tentative D call: TRBD1 (6 bases). This CDR3 has 14 residues. Germline V gene data show CDR1 as SEHNR and CDR2 as FQNEAQ (reference sequence). Trimming took off 5 bases at V and 4 bases at J, with 14 bases between the two ends. The chain's CDR3 is CASSAIQGPYGYTF. The CDR3, as DNA: TGTGCCAGCAGCGCAATACAGGGACCCTATGGCTACACCTTC.

The chain has TRBV7-9 and TRBJ1-5; 9 positions agree with TRBD1. V was pared by 6 bases and J by 6 bases, with 6 bases of the junction left unmatched. Germline V gene lookup returns CDR1 SEHNR and CDR2 FQNEAQ (reference sequence). The CDR3 is 14 amino acids. CDR3 nucleotides: TGTGCCAGCAGACCCGGGACAGGGACTCAGCCCCAGCATTTT. It specifies CASRPGTGTQPQHF.

Only a few counts were recorded for this clone. This chain uses TRBV7-2 with TRBJ2-7; TRBD2 aligns across 11 bases. CDR1 is SGHTA, CDR2 FQGNSA, per germline. J gave up 2 bases and V 4 bases, and 4 bases lay outside the gene matches. The CDR3 contains 15 residues. The CDR3 spells CASSSTSGSPYEQYF. The CDR3 nucleotides read TGTGCCAGCAGCTCAACTAGCGGGAGTCCCTACGAGCAGTACTTC.

The chain recombines TRBV4-3 with TRBJ1-2, with a tentative D call TRBD1 (6 bases). Deletions cut 0 bases from V and 8 bases from J, with 16 bases between. This CDR3 is built from 15 residues. The germline gives CDR1 LGHNA, CDR2 YSLEER. CDR3 coding DNA: TGCGCCAGCAGCCAAGAAGGTCAGGGGTCGGGAGGCTACACCTTC. Amino acid sequence: CASSQEGQGSGGYTF.

This clone was observed a single time. This chain joins TRBV29-1 and TRBJ2-7, with TRBD1 identical over 7 bases. The J segment lost 2 bases and the V segment lost 8 bases, leaving 12 bases of the junction unmatched. The CDR3 has 14 amino acids. Per germline, CDR1 SQVTM and CDR2 ANQGSEA. CDR3 sequence (DNA): TGCAGCATCCGCGAGGGGGCCCCAGCCTACGAGCAGTACTTC. Translated, it gives CSIREGAPAYEQYF.

The V call is TRBV10-3, the J call TRBJ2-3; TRBD2 is a possible D gene (5 bases). V was cut by 2 bases and J by 4 bases, with 7 bases left in between. This CDR3 region has 13 residues. The germline V gene encodes CDR1 ENHRY and CDR2 SYGVKD. CDR3 DNA sequence: TGTGCCATCAGTGAGGGGAGCCCAGATACGCAGTATTTT. This gives the protein CAISEGSPDTQYF.

The rearrangement joins TRBV6-5 to TRBJ2-6, with D hard to call. The ends were cut back, 2 bases at V and 2 bases at J, with 10 bases in the middle. CDR3 size: 16 residues. Germline assignment: CDR1 MNHEY and CDR2 SVGAGI. CDR3 amino acids: CASSYDSGTGANVLTF. The CDR3, as DNA: TGTGCCAGCAGTTACGATTCAGGAACTGGGGCCAACGTCCTGACTTTC.

J is TRBJ1-1 and V is TRBV6-1, with D uncertain. V lost 7 bases, J lost 4 bases, and 16 bases lay in between. The CDR3 spans 14 residues. The V gene's germline CDR1 is MNHNS and CDR2 SASEGT. CDR3 sequence (DNA): TGTGCCAGCATTTACACTGGAGGTATCACTGAAGCTTTCTTT. This encodes CASIYTGGITEAFF.

This chain uses TRBV10-1 with TRBJ2-1; D gene unclear. From germline, CDR1 is WNHNN and CDR2 SYGVQD (reference sequence). The V end lost 0 bases, the J end lost 0 bases, and 6 bases lay between the germline ends. This CDR3 contains 15 residues. CDR3 coding DNA: TGCGCCAGCAGTGAGTCTATTAGCTCCTACAATGAGCAGTTCTTC. This gives the protein CASSESISSYNEQFF.

V is TRBV5-4 and J is TRBJ2-1, with a tentative D call TRBD2 (5 bases). The CDR3 loop spans 14 amino acids. Germline assignment: CDR1 SGHNT and CDR2 YYREEE (reference sequence). The V gene lost 2 bases and the J gene lost 6 bases, with 12 bases spanning the gap. CDR3 sequence: CASSFVDEGNEQFF. DNA for the CDR3: TGTGCCAGCAGCTTTGTGGACGAGGGCAATGAGCAGTTCTTC.

A remark on this clone: Other DNA sequences in this sample translate to the same CDR3. The rearrangement links TRBV20-1 to TRBJ2-3, with a tentative D call TRBD1 (5 bases). CDR3 size: 11 residues. The ends were cut back, 3 bases at V and 6 bases at J, with 7 bases in the middle. Per germline, CDR1 DFQATT and CDR2 SNEGSKA (reference sequence). Written as DNA, the CDR3 is TGCAGTGCTAGGTCAGGGGATACGCAGTATTTT. This gives the protein CSARSGDTQYF.

V is TRBV19 and J is TRBJ2-4, with D possibly matching TRBD2 (6 bases). The CDR3 covers 14 residues. Germline-derived CDR1 and CDR2 are LNHDA and SQIVND (reference sequence). Trimming removed 5 bases at V and 7 bases at J, with 15 bases between. CDR3 residues: CASSPDWEVNIQYF. As DNA, the CDR3 is TGTGCCAGTAGTCCCGACTGGGAGGTGAACATTCAGTACTTC.

The V gene is TRBV11-2, the J gene TRBJ1-1; D unresolved. CDR1 is SGHAT, CDR2 FQNNGV, per germline. V was trimmed by 2 bases and J by 6 bases, leaving 10 bases between them. The CDR3 loop spans 13 amino acids. The CDR3, as DNA: TGTGCCAGCAGCTTAAAAGTTCGGGCTGAAGCTTTCTTT. Its translation: CASSLKVRAEAFF.

V gene TRBV7-6 combines with J gene TRBJ2-2; D gene unclear. The ends were cut back, 5 bases at V and 0 bases at J, with 10 bases in the middle. The CDR3 has 15 amino acids. Germline V lookup: CDR1 SGHVS, CDR2 FNYEAQ. The chain's CDR3 is CASSLGTPNTGELFF. CDR3 nucleotides: TGTGCCAGCAGCCTGGGCACACCGAACACCGGGGAGCTGTTTTTT.

A word on this clone: A read error may produce the germline difference seen at one junction end. The chain uses TRBV7-9 and TRBJ2-7; 9 bases align to TRBD1. Per the germline V gene, CDR1 is SEHNR and CDR2 is FQNEAQ (reference sequence). The CDR3 has 14 residues. The CDR3 region is CSSSSTGGVYEQYF. The DNA for the CDR3 is TGTTCCAGCAGTTCGACAGGGGGGGTGTACGAGCAGTACTTC.

This clone was seen a handful of times. J is TRBJ2-7 and V is TRBV5-1; TRBD1 matches 11 bases. With 4 bases clipped from V and 6 bases from J, the junction kept 6 bases outside the gene matches. Germline V lookup: CDR1 SGHRS, CDR2 YFSETQ. The CDR3 is 14 residues long. The CDR3: CASSPGGTGGEQYF. CDR3 nucleotides: TGCGCCAGCAGCCCAGGGGGGACAGGGGGCGAGCAGTACTTC.

CDR3 nucleotide sequence: TGTGCCAGCAGCACCGGGGGGTATAACTATGGCTACACCTTC. Translating it yields CASSTGGYNYGYTF. The V call is TRBV6-5, the J call TRBJ1-2; a weak D match, TRBD1 (5 bases). V lost 6 bases and J 1 base, leaving 12 bases between the germline ends. The CDR3 has 14 amino acids. CDR1 MNHEY and CDR2 SVGAGI come from the germline V gene.

The chain has TRBV7-9 and TRBJ2-7, with a tentative D call TRBD1 (6 bases). Deletions cut 2 bases from V and 2 bases from J, with 10 bases between. The germline CDR1 and CDR2 sequences are SEHNR and FQNEAQ (reference sequence). CDR3 length equals 14 residues. The CDR3 protein is CASSLPRGAYEQYF. In nucleotides, the CDR3 is TGTGCCAGCAGCTTACCCAGGGGAGCCTACGAGCAGTACTTC.

V is TRBV6-5 and J is TRBJ1-4, with 9 bases identical to TRBD1. CDR3 size: 14 residues. V gave up 4 bases and J gave up 7 bases; unmatched junction bases: 4. Germline CDR1 MNHEY, CDR2 SVGAGI. The CDR3 nucleotides read TGTGCCAGCAGTTCCCCGGGACAGGGTGAAAAACTGTTTTTT. Translating it yields CASSSPGQGEKLFF.

The chain employs TRBV19 and TRBJ1-1, with TRBD1 matching 7 bases. Looked up from germline, CDR1 is LNHDA and CDR2 is SQIVND (reference sequence). This CDR3 has 15 amino acids. V was clipped by 3 bases and J by 4 bases; unmatched bases: 8. CDR3: CASSIGGQSFTEAFF. Here the CDR3 DNA reads TGTGCCAGTAGTATTGGGGGACAGTCCTTCACTGAAGCTTTCTTT.